Here is one T cell receptor (beta chain) with its context. Measured with immunoSEQ multiplex PCR; TCRdb has only the in-frame clones, and not every one. The profile shows over 45,000 clones, 90% of them singletons. This specimen belongs to a study of T cell changes during pregnancy in multiple sclerosis. The germline V gene has CDR1 SGHNT and CDR2 YYREEE (reference sequence). Trimming took 2 bases from V and 8 from J; bases not matched to a gene: 15. CDR3 length equals 17 residues. The origin of this receptor is a female donor in good health, enrolled as a control in a pregnancy study. The gene calls are TRBV5-4 and TRBJ2-2; TRBD2 aligns across 7 bases. This specimen consisted of peripheral blood, obtained in the first trimester of pregnancy. CDR3 nucleotides: TGTGCCAGCAGCTTAGCGAAATCCGGACTAGTTTCTGGGGAGCTGTTTTTT. Its protein is CASSLAKSGLVSGELFF.